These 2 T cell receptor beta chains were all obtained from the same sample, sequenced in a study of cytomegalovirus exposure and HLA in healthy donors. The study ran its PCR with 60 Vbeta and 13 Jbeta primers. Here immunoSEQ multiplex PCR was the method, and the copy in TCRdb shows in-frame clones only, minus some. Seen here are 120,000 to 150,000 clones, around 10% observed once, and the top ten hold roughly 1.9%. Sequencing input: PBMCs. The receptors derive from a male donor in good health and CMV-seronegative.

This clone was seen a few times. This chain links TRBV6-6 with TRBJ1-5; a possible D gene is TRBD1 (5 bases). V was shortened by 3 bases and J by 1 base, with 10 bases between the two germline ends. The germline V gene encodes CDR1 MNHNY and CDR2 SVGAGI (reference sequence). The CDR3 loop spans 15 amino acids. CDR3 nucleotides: TGTGCCAGCAGTTATCAGACAGCCAGCAATCAGCCCCAGCATTTT. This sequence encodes CASSYQTASNQPQHF.

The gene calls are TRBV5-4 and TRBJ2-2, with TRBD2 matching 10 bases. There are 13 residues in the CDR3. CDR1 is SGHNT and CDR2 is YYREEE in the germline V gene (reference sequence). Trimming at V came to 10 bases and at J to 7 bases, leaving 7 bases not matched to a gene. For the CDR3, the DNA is TGTGCCGGCAACAGCGGGAGGGTCGGGGAGCTGTTTTTT. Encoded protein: CAGNSGRVGELFF.